One TCR beta chain is described in this entry. Its specificity is not known. This sample was included in a study of radiotherapy plus CTLA-4 blockade in lung cancer. The V segment lost 0 bases and the J segment 4 bases; nucleotides outside the gene matches: 4. Germline CDR1 MNHNY, CDR2 SVGAGI (reference sequence). The CDR3 runs to 16 residues. Sequencing was performed with immunoSEQ multiplex PCR; in TCRdb, only in-frame clones are kept and a portion is missing. The repertoire includes about 55,000 clones, around four fifths of them detected once, and 5% to 7.5% sits in the top ten. Study results and limitations: TCR clones of tumor origin grew in blood after radiotherapy plus ipilimumab.

It was focal radiation plus CTLA-4 blockade with ipilimumab that patients with chemo-refractory metastatic non-small-cell lung cancer received. This TCR came from a human donor with non-small cell lung cancer whose response to radiotherapy plus ipilimumab could not be evaluated. The material sequenced was peripheral blood, taken from a patient treated with radiotherapy plus ipilimumab. The V and J genes are TRBV6-6 and TRBJ2-3; TRBD2 matches at 10 bases. CDR3 residues: CASSYSLAGVPDTQYF. Here the CDR3 DNA reads TGTGCCAGCAGTTACTCCCTAGCGGGAGTACCAGATACGCAGTATTTT.